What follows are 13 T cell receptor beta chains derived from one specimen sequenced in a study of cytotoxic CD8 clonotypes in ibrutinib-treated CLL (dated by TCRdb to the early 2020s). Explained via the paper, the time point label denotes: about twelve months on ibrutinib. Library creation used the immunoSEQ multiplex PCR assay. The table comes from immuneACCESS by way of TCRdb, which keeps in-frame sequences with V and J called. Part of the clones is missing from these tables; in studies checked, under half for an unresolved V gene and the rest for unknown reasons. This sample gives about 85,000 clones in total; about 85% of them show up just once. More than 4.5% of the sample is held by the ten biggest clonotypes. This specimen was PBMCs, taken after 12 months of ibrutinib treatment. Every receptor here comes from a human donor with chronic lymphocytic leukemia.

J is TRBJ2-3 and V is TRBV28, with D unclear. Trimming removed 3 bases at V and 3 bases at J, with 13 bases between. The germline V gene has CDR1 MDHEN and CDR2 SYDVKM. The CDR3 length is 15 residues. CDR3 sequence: CASSFPAVMTDTQYF. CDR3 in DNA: TGTGCCAGCAGTTTCCCGGCGGTGATGACAGATACGCAGTATTTT. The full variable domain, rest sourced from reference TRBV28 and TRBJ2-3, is DVKVTQSSRYLVKRTGEKVFLECVQDMDHENMFWYRQDPGLGLRLIYFSYDVKMKEKGDIPEGYSVSREKKERFSLILESASTNQTSMYLCASSFPAVMTDTQYFGPGTRLTVL.

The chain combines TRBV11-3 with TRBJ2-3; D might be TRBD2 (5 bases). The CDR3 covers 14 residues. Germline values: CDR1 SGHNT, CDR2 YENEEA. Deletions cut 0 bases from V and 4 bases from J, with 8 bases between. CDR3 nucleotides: TGTGCCAGCAGCTTAGATCCGAGGGCAGATACGCAGTATTTT. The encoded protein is CASSLDPRADTQYF.

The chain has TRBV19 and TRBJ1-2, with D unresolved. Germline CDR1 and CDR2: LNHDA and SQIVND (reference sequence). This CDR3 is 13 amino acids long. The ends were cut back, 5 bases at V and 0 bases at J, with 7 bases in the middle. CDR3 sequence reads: CASSPGPNYGYTF. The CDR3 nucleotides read TGTGCCAGTAGTCCCGGGCCTAACTATGGCTACACCTTC.

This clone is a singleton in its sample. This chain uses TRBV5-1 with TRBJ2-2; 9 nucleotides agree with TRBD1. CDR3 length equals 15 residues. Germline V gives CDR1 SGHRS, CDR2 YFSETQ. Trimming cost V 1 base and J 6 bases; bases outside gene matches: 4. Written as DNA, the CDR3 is TGCGCCAGCAGCTTGCGACAGGGGGGACCCGGGGAGCTGTTTTTT. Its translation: CASSLRQGGPGELFF.

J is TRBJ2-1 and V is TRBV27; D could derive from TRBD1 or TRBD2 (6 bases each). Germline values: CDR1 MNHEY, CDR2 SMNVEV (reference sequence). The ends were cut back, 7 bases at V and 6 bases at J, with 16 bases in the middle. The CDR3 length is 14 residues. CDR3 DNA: TGTGCCAGCACCTACCGGGGGCTAATCAATGAGCAGTTCTTC. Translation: CASTYRGLINEQFF.

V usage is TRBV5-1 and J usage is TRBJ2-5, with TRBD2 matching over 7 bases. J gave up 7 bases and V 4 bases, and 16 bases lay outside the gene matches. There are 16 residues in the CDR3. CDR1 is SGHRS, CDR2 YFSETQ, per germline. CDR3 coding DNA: TGCGCCAGCAGCAGTATTAGCGGGCCCACTTCCGGGACCCAGTACTTC. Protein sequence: CASSSISGPTSGTQYF.

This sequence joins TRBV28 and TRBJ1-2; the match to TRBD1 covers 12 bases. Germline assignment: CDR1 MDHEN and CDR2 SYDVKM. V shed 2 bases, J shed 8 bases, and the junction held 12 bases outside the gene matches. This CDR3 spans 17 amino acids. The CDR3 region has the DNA TGTGCCAGCAGTTTAGGGGGGACAGGGGGCCCCAACTGGGGCTACACCTTC. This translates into CASSLGGTGGPNWGYTF.

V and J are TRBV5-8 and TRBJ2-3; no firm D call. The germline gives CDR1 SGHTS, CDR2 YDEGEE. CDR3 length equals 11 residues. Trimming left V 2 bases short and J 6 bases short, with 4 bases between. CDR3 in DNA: TGTGCCAGCAGCTTCGTCGATACGCAGTATTTT. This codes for CASSFVDTQYF. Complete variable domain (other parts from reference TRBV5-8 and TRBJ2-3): EAGVTQSPTHLIKTRGQQATLRCSPISGHTSVYWYQQALGLGLQFLLWYDEGEERNRGNFPPRFSGRQFPNYSSELNVNALELEDSALYLCASSFVDTQYFGPGTRLTVL.

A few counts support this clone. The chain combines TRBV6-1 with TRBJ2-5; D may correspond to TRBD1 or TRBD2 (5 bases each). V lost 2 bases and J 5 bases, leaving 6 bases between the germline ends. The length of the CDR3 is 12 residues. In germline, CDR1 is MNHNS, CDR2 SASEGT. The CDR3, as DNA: TGTGCCAGCAGTGAATGGGGGGAGACCCAGTACTTC. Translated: CASSEWGETQYF.

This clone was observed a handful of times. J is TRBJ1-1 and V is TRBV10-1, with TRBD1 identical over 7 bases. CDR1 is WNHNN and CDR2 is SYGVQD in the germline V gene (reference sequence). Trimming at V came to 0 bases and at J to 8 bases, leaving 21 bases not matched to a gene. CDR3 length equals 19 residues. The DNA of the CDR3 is TGCGCCAGCAGTGAGTCGAGAAGGGGGCGCCAGACCTCTCCCCGCGAAGCTTTCTTT. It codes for CASSESRRGRQTSPREAFF.

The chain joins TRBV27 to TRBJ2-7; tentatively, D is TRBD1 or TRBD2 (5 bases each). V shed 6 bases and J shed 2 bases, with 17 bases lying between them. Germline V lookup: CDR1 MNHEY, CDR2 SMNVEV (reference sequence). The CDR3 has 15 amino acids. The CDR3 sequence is CASSHVGTGTYEQYF. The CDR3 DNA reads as TGTGCCAGCAGCCACGTCGGGACGGGAACCTACGAGCAGTACTTC.

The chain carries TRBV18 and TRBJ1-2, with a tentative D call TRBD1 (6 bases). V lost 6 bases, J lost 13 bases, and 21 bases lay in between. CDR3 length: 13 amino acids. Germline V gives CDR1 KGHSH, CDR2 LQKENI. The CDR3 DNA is TGTGCCAGCTCCCGGGGGGGCCGAGACAGGAGCACCTTC. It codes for CASSRGGRDRSTF.

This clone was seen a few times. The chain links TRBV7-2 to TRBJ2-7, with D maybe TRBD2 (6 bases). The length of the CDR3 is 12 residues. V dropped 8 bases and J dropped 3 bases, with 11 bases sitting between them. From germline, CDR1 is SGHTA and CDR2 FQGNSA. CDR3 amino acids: CASGGSGYEQYF. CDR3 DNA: TGTGCCAGCGGTGGTAGCGGCTACGAGCAGTACTTC.